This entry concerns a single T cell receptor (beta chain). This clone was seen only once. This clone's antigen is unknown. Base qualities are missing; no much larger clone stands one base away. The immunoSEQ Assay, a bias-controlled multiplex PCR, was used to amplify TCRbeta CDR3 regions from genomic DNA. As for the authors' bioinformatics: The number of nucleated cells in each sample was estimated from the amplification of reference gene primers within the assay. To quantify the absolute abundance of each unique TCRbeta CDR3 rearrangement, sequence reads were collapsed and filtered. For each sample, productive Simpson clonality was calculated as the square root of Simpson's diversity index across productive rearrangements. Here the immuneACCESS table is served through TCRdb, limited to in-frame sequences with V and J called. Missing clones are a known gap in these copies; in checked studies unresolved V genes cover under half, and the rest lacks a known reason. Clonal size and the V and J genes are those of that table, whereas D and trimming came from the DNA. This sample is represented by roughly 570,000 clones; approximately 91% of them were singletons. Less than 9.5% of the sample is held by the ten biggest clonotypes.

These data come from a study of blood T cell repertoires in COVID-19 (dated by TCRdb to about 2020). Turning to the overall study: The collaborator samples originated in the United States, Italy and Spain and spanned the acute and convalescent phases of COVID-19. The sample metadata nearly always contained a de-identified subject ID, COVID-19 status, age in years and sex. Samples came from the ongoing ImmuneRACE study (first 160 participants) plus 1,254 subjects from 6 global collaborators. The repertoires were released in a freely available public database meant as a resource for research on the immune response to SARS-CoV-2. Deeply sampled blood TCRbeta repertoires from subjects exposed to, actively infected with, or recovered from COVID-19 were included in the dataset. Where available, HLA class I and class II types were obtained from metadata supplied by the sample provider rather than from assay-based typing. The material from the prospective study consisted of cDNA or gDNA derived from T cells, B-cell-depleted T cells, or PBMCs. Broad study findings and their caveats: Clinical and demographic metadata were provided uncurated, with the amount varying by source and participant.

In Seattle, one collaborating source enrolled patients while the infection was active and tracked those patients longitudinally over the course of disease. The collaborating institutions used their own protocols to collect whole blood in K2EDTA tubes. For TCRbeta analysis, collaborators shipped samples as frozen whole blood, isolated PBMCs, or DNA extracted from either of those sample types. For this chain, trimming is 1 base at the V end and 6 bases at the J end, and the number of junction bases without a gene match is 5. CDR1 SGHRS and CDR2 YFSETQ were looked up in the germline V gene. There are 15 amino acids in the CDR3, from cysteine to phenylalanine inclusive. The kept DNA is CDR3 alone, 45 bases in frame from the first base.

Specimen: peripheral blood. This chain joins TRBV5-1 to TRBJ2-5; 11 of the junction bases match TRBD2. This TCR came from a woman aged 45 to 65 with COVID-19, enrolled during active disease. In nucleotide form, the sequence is TGCGCCAGCAGCTTGAGTAGCGGGGGGGCAAAGACCCAGTACTTC. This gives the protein CASSLSSGGAKTQYF.